This passage covers 30 T cell receptor beta chains from one sample sequenced in a study of read filtering for tumor transcriptome and immune sequencing. From 350 to 500 ng of RNA, a library with molecular barcoded alpha/delta and beta/gamma adaptors was made. TCRdb passed the reads through MiXCR, listing each CDR3 protein once. The profile shows tens of thousands of distinct CDR3 sequences, roughly 19% of them singletons. The sample was a population of CD138-negative cells sorted from bone marrow. The receptors shown here come from a donor aged 40 or over with multiple myeloma.

J is TRBJ2-2 and V is TRBV6-5; the match to TRBD2 covers 7 bases. The CDR3 consists of 16 residues. Germline V gene data show CDR1 as MNHEY and CDR2 as SVGAGI. The junction had 11 bases not matched to a gene; V was cut back by 5 bases and J by 5 bases. CDR3 sequence (DNA): TGTGCCAGCAGTCCCGCCGGGGGAGGGTGGACCGGGGAGCTGTTTTTT. The encoded protein is CASSPAGGGWTGELFF.

This clonotype came up many times. The chain couples TRBV20-1 to TRBJ2-7; D unresolved. This CDR3 is 16 amino acids long. Deletions cut 0 bases from V and 1 base from J, with 16 bases between. The germline gives CDR1 DFQATT, CDR2 SNEGSKA (reference sequence). CDR3 sequence: CSARDQVGWGSYEQYF. The CDR3 region has the DNA TGCAGTGCTAGAGATCAAGTGGGCTGGGGATCCTACGAGCAGTACTTC.

This clonotype was seen at least ten times. The chain combines TRBV28 with TRBJ2-4; 8 bases fit TRBD1. V lost 5 bases, J lost 10 bases, and 13 bases stayed unmatched. Germline values: CDR1 MDHEN, CDR2 SYDVKM. CDR3 length equals 15 residues. The CDR3 here is CASSLSGTGASIQYF. CDR3 nucleotides: TGTGCCAGCAGTCTCTCCGGGACAGGCGCTTCGATTCAGTACTTC.

This clonotype was counted at least ten times. The gene calls are TRBV4-1 and TRBJ2-1, with 8 bases aligning to TRBD1. This CDR3 comprises 15 residues. The germline V gene has CDR1 MGHRA and CDR2 YSYEKL. V shed 1 base and J 3 bases; nucleotides not matched to a gene: 2. CDR3 region: CASSQGQGNYNEQFF. The CDR3 DNA reads as TGCGCCAGCAGCCAAGGACAGGGGAACTACAATGAGCAGTTCTTC.

The chain combines TRBV19 with TRBJ1-5; tentatively, D is TRBD1 (6 bases). Between the trimmed V and J ends, which lost 0 bases and 8 bases, there was a span of 11 bases. Germline V CDR1 and CDR2: LNHDA, SQIVND (reference sequence). The CDR3 sequence is 14 residues long. CDR3 loop: CASSIEGGRKPQHF. The DNA of the CDR3 is TGTGCCAGTAGTATAGAAGGGGGGCGCAAGCCCCAGCATTTT. Full variable domain (outside the CDR3, taken from reference TRBV19 and TRBJ1-5): DGGITQSPKYLFRKEGQNVTLSCEQNLNHDAMYWYRQDPGQGLRLIYYSQIVNDFQKGDIAEGYSVSREKKESFPLTVTSAQKNPTAFYLCASSIEGGRKPQHFGDGTRLSIL.

This clonotype was detected ten times or more. This chain links TRBV3-1 with TRBJ2-2; 8 positions match TRBD1. The ends lost 4 bases at V and 1 base at J; junction bases unmatched: 8. This CDR3 comprises 17 residues. The germline CDR1 and CDR2 sequences are LGHDT and YNNKEL (reference sequence). CDR3 sequence reads: CASSPSSGQGNTGELFF. CDR3 coding DNA: TGTGCCAGCAGCCCCTCCAGCGGACAGGGGAACACCGGGGAGCTGTTTTTT.

The sample holds a few counts of this clonotype. The chain uses TRBV5-6 and TRBJ2-7; 11 nucleotides match TRBD1. The CDR3 consists of 14 residues. The germline gives CDR1 SGHDT, CDR2 YYEEEE. V gave up 1 base and J gave up 6 bases; unmatched junction bases: 3. The CDR3 spells CASSLLDRGLEQYF. The CDR3 DNA sequence: TGTGCCAGCAGCTTGTTGGACAGGGGGCTCGAGCAGTACTTC.

This clonotype has a count of ten or more. The genes are TRBV10-3 and TRBJ1-2, with D possibly TRBD1 on 6 matching bases. The CDR3 length is 12 residues. Germline CDR1 is ENHRY and CDR2 is SYGVKD. Trimming stripped 10 bases from V and 3 bases from J, with 12 bases between. The CDR3 region is CASREGDYGYTF. The CDR3 bases are TGTGCCAGCAGGGAGGGGGACTATGGCTACACCTTC.

Concerning this clonotype: A much larger clone is a single base away; this may be a read error. CDR3 nucleotides: TGCAGCGGTTCCCCAGGGGTGGGGGAGACCCAGTGCTTC. This codes for CSGSPGVGETQCF. The chain joins TRBV29-1 to TRBJ2-5, with a tentative D call TRBD1 (6 bases). This CDR3 region has 13 residues. Germline V CDR1 and CDR2: SQVTM, ANQGSEA.

The CDR3 protein is CASSPPGAARGRVYEQYF. CDR3 DNA sequence: TGTGCCAGCTCACCACCGGGGGCGGCAAGGGGGCGCGTCTACGAGCAGTACTTC. The J gene is TRBJ2-7, the V gene TRBV18, with 7 bases fitting TRBD1. V gave up 0 bases and J gave up 3 bases; unmatched junction bases: 14. The CDR3 runs to 18 residues. Germline CDR1 and CDR2: KGHSH and LQKENI. Complete variable domain (other parts from reference TRBV18 and TRBJ2-7): NAGVMQNPRHLVRRRGQEARLRCSPMKGHSHVYWYRQLPEEGLKFMVYLQKENIIDESGMPKERFSAEFPKEGPSILRIQQVVRGDSAAYFCASSPPGAARGRVYEQYFGPGTRLTVT.

By proportion, this clonotype is medium-sized. The chain has TRBV24-1 and TRBJ2-1, with 8 bases that match TRBD2. The CDR3 totals 14 residues. CDR1 is KGHDR, CDR2 SFDVKD, per germline. Trimming removed 7 bases from V and 6 bases from J; junction bases left unmatched: 7. CDR3 amino acids: CATRPTSGVNEQFF. Written as DNA, the CDR3 is TGTGCCACCAGGCCAACTAGCGGCGTCAATGAGCAGTTCTTC.

In regard to this clonotype: A much larger clonotype is one base distant, so this may be a read error. The gene calls are TRBV4-1 and TRBJ2-3, with D uncertain. The germline gives CDR1 MGHRA, CDR2 YSYEKL. The CDR3 loop spans 14 amino acids. The CDR3 DNA sequence: TGCGCCATCAGCCAAGTGTGGATACAAGATACGCAGTATTTT. Its protein product is CAISQVWIQDTQYF.

This clonotype was counted once. Likely a read error: the CDR3 ends without its conserved phenylalanine or tryptophan. The DNA is omitted, as the CDR3 cannot be located on it reliably, and the CDR3 follows TCRdb's listing. The V call is TRBV29-1, the J call TRBJ2-1; the table's D call, TRBD1, has no DNA check behind it. The length of the CDR3 is 11 amino acids, counting both ends. Germline V gene lookup returns CDR1 SQVTM and CDR2 ANQGSEA. The CDR3 sequence: CSVRSGDPLGL.

This clonotype showed up many times. J is TRBJ2-2 and V is TRBV30; D unresolved. The CDR3 length is 10 residues. Per the germline V gene, CDR1 is GTSNPN and CDR2 is SVGIG (reference sequence). With 4 bases removed from V and 5 bases from J, the gap between germline ends came to 2 bases. This CDR3 reads CAWKTGELFF. The CDR3 region has the DNA TGTGCCTGGAAGACCGGGGAGCTGTTTTTT. The full variable domain, with the rest looked up from reference TRBV30 and TRBJ2-2, is SQTIHQWPATLVQPVGSPLSLECTVEGTSNPNLYWYRQAAGRGLQLLFYSVGIGQISSEVPQNLSASRPQDRQFILSSKKLLLSDSGFYLCAWKTGELFFGEGSRLTVL.

The table lists this clonotype with many counts. The V call is TRBV20-1, the J call TRBJ2-3; 8 bases match TRBD2. The CDR3 is 15 residues long. Losses at the gene ends were 6 bases for V and 1 base for J; bases not matched to a gene: 9. The germline CDR1 and CDR2 sequences are DFQATT and SNEGSKA (reference sequence). CDR3 bases: TGCAGTGCCGCTCCTCGGACTAGCCGCACAGATACGCAGTATTTT. As protein: CSAAPRTSRTDTQYF.

This clonotype came up many times. The chain uses TRBV12-3 or TRBV12-4 and TRBJ1-4, with TRBD1 matching 7 bases. The CDR3 covers 14 residues. V dropped 2 bases and J dropped 8; count of bases not matched to a gene: 5. The CDR3 here is CASSLKRGREKLFF. CDR3 in DNA: TGTGCCAGCAGTTTAAAAAGGGGGCGCGAAAAACTGTTTTTT.

This clonotype was recorded many times. The rearrangement links TRBV29-1 to TRBJ2-5; possible D gene TRBD1, 5 bases. Per germline, CDR1 SQVTM and CDR2 ANQGSEA. The CDR3 extends over 12 amino acids. Trimming removed 7 bases at V and 5 bases at J, with 14 bases between. In nucleotides, the CDR3 is TGCAGCGCTCGCGACAGTCGCGAGACCCAGTACTTC. Translated: CSARDSRETQYF.

Remarks on this clonotype: A single base separates this from a much larger clone, so it may be a read error. The rearrangement uses TRBV10-3 and TRBJ2-3; no clear D gene. The length of the CDR3 is 16 residues. Germline loops: CDR1 ENHRY, CDR2 SYGVKD. V shed 6 bases and J shed 3 bases, with 19 bases lying between them. The CDR3 DNA reads as TGTGCCATCAGCAGTTTTGGTAGAGGTGTAACAGATACGCAGTATTTT. Its translation is CAISSFGRGVTDTQYF.

This clonotype was seen at least ten times. The V and J genes are TRBV7-2 and TRBJ2-1; maybe TRBD2 (5 bases). Germline CDR1 SGHTA, CDR2 FQGNSA. The length of the CDR3 is 13 residues. The V end was cut by 3 bases, the J end by 8 bases, with 11 bases between. The CDR3 region has the DNA TGTGCCAGCAGCTTTCCTAGCCCCCATGAGCAGTTCTTC. Its translation is CASSFPSPHEQFF.

V and J are TRBV11-2 and TRBJ2-3; 9 nucleotides line up with TRBD1. The germline V gene encodes CDR1 SGHAT and CDR2 FQNNGV. J gave up 3 bases and V 4 bases, and 5 bases lay outside the gene matches. This CDR3 comprises 15 residues. The CDR3 bases are TGTGCCAGCAGCTCGAGACAGGGGGAAACAGATACGCAGTATTTT. It is translated as CASSSRQGETDTQYF.

This clonotype was seen many times. This chain connects TRBV20-1 to TRBJ2-1; TRBD2 matches at 12 bases. The CDR3 consists of 16 residues. The J segment lost 2 bases and the V segment lost 3 bases, leaving 5 bases of the junction unmatched. Germline V gene sequence: CDR1 DFQATT, CDR2 SNEGSKA (reference sequence). The CDR3 coding sequence is TGCAGTGCTAGTCCTAGCGGGGGGGCGGCCTACAATGAGCAGTTCTTC. This codes for CSASPSGGAAYNEQFF.

This sequence joins TRBV18 and TRBJ1-1; the D gene is possibly TRBD1 (6 bases). V was cut by 1 base and J by 6 bases, with 12 bases left in between. The CDR3 is 14 residues long. Germline lookup yields CDR1 KGHSH and CDR2 LQKENI. The CDR3 protein is CASSPQGEYPEAFF. The CDR3 coding sequence is TGTGCCAGCTCACCACAGGGGGAGTACCCTGAAGCTTTCTTT.

In its sample, this clonotype was seen many times. CDR3 sequence reads: CASSPGSRPTEAFF. CDR3 in DNA: TGTGCCAGCTCCCCCGGATCCCGACCCACTGAAGCTTTCTTT. The chain couples TRBV18 to TRBJ1-1; D is ambiguous. V was shortened by 6 bases and J by 4 bases, with 15 bases between the two germline ends. Germline CDR1 is KGHSH and CDR2 is LQKENI. CDR3 length: 14 residues.

This clonotype came up many times. The chain joins TRBV20-1 to TRBJ2-7; 10 nucleotides align to TRBD1. J was trimmed by 7 bases and V by 2 bases; bases with no gene match: 5. The CDR3 is 13 amino acids. CDR1 is DFQATT and CDR2 is SNEGSKA in the germline V gene (reference sequence). Written as DNA, the CDR3 is TGCAGTGCTAGAAGACAGGGGGCGGAAGAGCAGTACTTC. Protein: CSARRQGAEEQYF.

The table lists this clonotype with many counts. The chain joins TRBV7-9 to TRBJ1-1, with a tentative D call TRBD1 (5 bases). CDR1 SEHNR and CDR2 FQNEAQ come from the germline V gene (reference sequence). V was trimmed by 4 bases and J by 2 bases, leaving 8 bases between them. CDR3 size: 13 residues. In DNA, the CDR3 is TGTGCCAGCAGCTCCGGGGGTAACACTGAAGCTTTCTTT. Protein: CASSSGGNTEAFF.

This clonotype has just a few counts. The chain recombines TRBV29-1 with TRBJ1-2; D remains unclear. Germline loops: CDR1 SQVTM, CDR2 ANQGSEA. Trimming removed 3 bases at V and 0 bases at J, with 8 bases between. The CDR3 extends over 13 amino acids. The CDR3 here is CSVERVANYGYTF. The CDR3 DNA sequence: TGCAGCGTTGAGAGAGTAGCTAACTATGGCTACACCTTC.

This clonotype is termed medium-sized. An end of the junction does not agree with germline; a read error may underlie this. V gene TRBV3-1 combines with J gene TRBJ2-1; possibly TRBD2 for D (6 bases). There are 13 residues in the CDR3. Germline V gene data show CDR1 as LGHDT and CDR2 as YNNKEL (reference sequence). As DNA, the CDR3 is TGCGCCAGCAGCCTGGGACTGTACAATGAGCAGTTCTTC. Its translation: CASSLGLYNEQFF.

Ten or more counts support this clonotype. The CDR3 DNA sequence: TGTGCCAGCAGTTTAGGTGGCGGGACGAGGGGCGAGCAGTACTTC. As protein: CASSLGGGTRGEQYF. The gene calls are TRBV27 and TRBJ2-7; D might be TRBD2 (6 bases). The V gene's germline CDR1 is MNHEY and CDR2 SMNVEV (reference sequence). The CDR3 runs to 15 residues. V lost 2 bases to trimming and J lost 6 bases, with 17 bases between them.

This clonotype showed up many times. CDR3 in DNA: TGTGCCAGCAGTGTAAAGGATACCGGGGAGCTGTTTTTT. Its protein is CASSVKDTGELFF. The V gene is TRBV2, the J gene TRBJ2-2; no definite D call. This CDR3 spans 13 amino acids. Trimming cost V 4 bases and J 5 bases, with 8 bases left between them. CDR1 SNHLY and CDR2 FYNNEI come from the germline V gene.

The table lists this clonotype with many counts. The chain joins TRBV19 to TRBJ2-7; possible D gene TRBD1, 6 bases. Trimming took off 4 bases at V and 3 bases at J, with 13 bases between the two ends. The V gene's germline CDR1 is LNHDA and CDR2 SQIVND (reference sequence). The CDR3 has 14 amino acids. The CDR3 DNA sequence: TGTGCCAGTAGTACTCCGGGACAAGACTACGAGCAGTACTTC. This translates into CASSTPGQDYEQYF.